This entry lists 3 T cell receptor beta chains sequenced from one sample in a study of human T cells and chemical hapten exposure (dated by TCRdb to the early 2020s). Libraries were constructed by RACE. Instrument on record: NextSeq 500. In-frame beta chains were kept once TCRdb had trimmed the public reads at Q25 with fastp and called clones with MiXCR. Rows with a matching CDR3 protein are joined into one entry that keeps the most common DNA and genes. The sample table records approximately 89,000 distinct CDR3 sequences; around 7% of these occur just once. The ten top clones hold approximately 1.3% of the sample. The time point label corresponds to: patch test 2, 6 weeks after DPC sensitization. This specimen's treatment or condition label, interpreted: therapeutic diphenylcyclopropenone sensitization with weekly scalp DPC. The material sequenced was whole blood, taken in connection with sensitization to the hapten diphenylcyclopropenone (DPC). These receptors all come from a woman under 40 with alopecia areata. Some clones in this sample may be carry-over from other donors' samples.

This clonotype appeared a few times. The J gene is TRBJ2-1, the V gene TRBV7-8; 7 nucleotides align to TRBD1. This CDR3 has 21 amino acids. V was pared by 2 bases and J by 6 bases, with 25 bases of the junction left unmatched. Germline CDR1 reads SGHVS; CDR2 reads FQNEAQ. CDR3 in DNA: TGTGCCAGCAGCTTACGTAAAGGCGATACGATAACGGGACAGTTCACCAATGAGCAGTTCTTC. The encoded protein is CASSLRKGDTITGQFTNEQFF.

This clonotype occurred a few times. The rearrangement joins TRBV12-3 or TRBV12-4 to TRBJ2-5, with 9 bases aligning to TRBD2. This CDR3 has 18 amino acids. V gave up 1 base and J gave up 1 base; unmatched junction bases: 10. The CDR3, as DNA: TGTGCCAGCAGTTTAGGGTCGTTCGCGGGGGGGATCCAAGAGACCCAGTACTTC. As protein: CASSLGSFAGGIQETQYF.

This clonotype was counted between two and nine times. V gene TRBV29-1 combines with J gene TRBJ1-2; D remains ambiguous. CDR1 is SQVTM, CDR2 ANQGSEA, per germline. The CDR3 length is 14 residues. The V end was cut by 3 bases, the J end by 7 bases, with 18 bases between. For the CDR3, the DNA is TGCAGCGTTGATACGGAAGCAGCTCCTACTGGCTACACCTTC. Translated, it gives CSVDTEAAPTGYTF.